This T cell receptor beta chain was sequenced in a study of T cell responses to AZD1222 COVID-19 vaccine. Study details: It was second doses at about 4 or about 12 weeks that were pooled.

The V end lost 3 bases, the J end lost 1 base, and 7 bases lay between the germline ends. The CDR3 extends over 14 amino acids. Germline V lookup: CDR1 MNHEY, CDR2 SMNVEV (reference sequence). TCRdb's table, derived via immunoSEQ multiplex PCR, lists solely in-frame clones and lacks some. This table has some 140,000 clones, about 90% appearing once. Findings and caveats of the study: Receipt of two AZD1222 doses was followed by a rise in Spike-specific TCR breadth and depth. Sampling that yielded the repertoires occurred only after the peak T cell response. White British ancestry dominated among donors, who included more females, and clonal diversity was possibly underestimated.

About this clone itself: Its specificity is not known.

This clonotype originated in an adult in good health. The input for sequencing was peripheral blood, taken on day 0 of AZD1222 vaccination. The chain carries TRBV27 and TRBJ2-1; D not resolved. In nucleotides, the CDR3 is TGTGCCAGCAGTTTTTTTAGGTCCTACAATGAGCAGTTCTTC. Translation: CASSFFRSYNEQFF.